The present T cell receptor (beta chain) was sequenced within a study of cytomegalovirus exposure and HLA in healthy donors. Study observations and caveats: According to an earlier analysis, most TCR beta V segments yielded productive rearrangements about 90% or about 30% of the time.

The PCR contained 60 Vbeta and 13 Jbeta primers. Sequencing used immunoSEQ multiplex PCR; TCRdb keeps in-frame clones, though not all of them. The table records 120,000 or so clones, approximately 81% of them present only once. This clone showed up just once. Its target is unknown. Trimming cost V 4 bases and J 10 bases, with 17 bases left between them. CDR1 SNHLY and CDR2 FYNNEI come from the germline V gene. This CDR3 contains 14 residues. The sequence came from a man aged 18 to 30 in good health and CMV-seropositive. Sequenced input: PBMCs. The chain uses TRBV2 and TRBJ2-1; D might be TRBD2 (7 bases). CDR3 DNA: TGTGCCAGCAGTGGGGGGGGGCCTTTTAGCGAGCAGTTCTTC. Amino acid sequence: CASSGGGPFSEQFF.